This T cell receptor beta chain derives from a study of CD8+ T cells in alopecia areata. Sequencing used cDNA as its template, made by extracting RNA and reverse transcribing it. Data came from immunoSEQ multiplex PCR; TCRdb stores just in-frame clones and leaves some out. The sample carries hundreds of thousands of clones, around 62% recorded once. The CDR3 spans 13 residues. Trimming at V came to 4 bases and at J to 4 bases, leaving 3 bases not matched to a gene. CDR1 and CDR2 from the germline V gene are ENHRY and SYGVKD. V gene TRBV10-3 combines with J gene TRBJ1-2; 7 positions agree with TRBD1. The sample here was CD4+ T cells sorted from blood, taken at week 0. The clonotype was recovered from a human donor with alopecia areata. The CDR3: CAISGDSFYGYTF. In nucleotides, the CDR3 is TGTGCCATCAGTGGGGACAGCTTCTATGGCTACACCTTC.